This TCR beta chain came from a study of cytotoxic CD8 clonotypes in ibrutinib-treated CLL. Note on this clone: Its target is unknown.

Here immunoSEQ multiplex PCR was the method, and the copy in TCRdb shows in-frame clones only, minus some. The data hold about 200,000 clones, with roughly 77% observed a single time. Study outcomes and limitations: Elevated clonality accompanied ibrutinib response, with a return toward baseline values at progression.

V was shortened by 3 bases and J by 4 bases, with 13 bases between the two germline ends. The CDR3 is made up of 15 amino acids. Germline V gene sequence: CDR1 SGDLS, CDR2 YYNGEE. This chain connects TRBV9 to TRBJ2-2, with D possibly called TRBD1 or TRBD2 (5 bases each). This clonotype was sampled from a human donor with chronic lymphocytic leukemia. This specimen was PBMCs, taken after 12 months of ibrutinib treatment. The CDR3 reads CASSGRQRGTGELFF. The CDR3 DNA reads TGTGCCAGCAGCGGAAGACAGAGGGGCACCGGGGAGCTGTTTTTT.